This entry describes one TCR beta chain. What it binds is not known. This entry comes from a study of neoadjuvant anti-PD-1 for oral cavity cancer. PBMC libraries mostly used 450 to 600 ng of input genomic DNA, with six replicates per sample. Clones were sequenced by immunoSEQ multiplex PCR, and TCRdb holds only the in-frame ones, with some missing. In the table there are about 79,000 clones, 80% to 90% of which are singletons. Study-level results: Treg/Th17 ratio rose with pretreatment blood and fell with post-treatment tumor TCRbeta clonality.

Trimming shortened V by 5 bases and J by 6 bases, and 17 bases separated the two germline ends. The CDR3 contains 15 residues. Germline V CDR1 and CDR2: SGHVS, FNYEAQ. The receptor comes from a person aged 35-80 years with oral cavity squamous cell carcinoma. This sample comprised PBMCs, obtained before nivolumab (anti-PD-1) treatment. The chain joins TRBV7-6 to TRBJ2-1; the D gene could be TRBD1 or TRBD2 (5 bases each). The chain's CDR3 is CASSPGPLSVNEQFF. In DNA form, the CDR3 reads TGTGCCAGCAGCCCGGGACCTTTGTCGGTCAATGAGCAGTTCTTC. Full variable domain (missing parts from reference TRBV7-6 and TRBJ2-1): GAGVSQSPRYKVTKRGQDVALRCDPISGHVSLYWYRQALGQGPEFLTYFNYEAQQDKSGLPNDRFSAERPEGSISTLTIQRTEQRDSAMYRCASSPGPLSVNEQFFGPGTRLTVL.